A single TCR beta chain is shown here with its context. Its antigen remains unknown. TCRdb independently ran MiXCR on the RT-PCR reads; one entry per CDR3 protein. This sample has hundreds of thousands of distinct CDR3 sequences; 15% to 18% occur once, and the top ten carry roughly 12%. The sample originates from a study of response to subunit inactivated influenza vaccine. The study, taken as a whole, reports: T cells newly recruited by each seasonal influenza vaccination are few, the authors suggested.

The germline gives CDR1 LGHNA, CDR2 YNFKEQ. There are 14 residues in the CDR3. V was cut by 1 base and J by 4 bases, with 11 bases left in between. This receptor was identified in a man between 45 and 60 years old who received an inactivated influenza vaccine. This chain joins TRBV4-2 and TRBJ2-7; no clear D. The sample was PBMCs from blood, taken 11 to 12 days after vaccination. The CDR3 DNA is TGTGCCAGCAGCCAAGGCGGCCCCGAGTACGAGCAGTACTTC. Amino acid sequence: CASSQGGPEYEQYF.